What follows is one T cell receptor (beta chain) and its context. Its specificity is not known. Germline-derived CDR1 and CDR2 are SGHKS and YYEKEE (reference sequence). Trimming took 2 bases from V and 2 from J, leaving 10 bases between them. The CDR3 runs 14 residues. The data belong to a study of T-cell memory formation after mild COVID-19. Study information: TCR clustering was largely donor specific.

Findings and caveats of the study: Clones contracting across day 15 to 85 had a balanced CD4/CD8 profile; later expanding clones leaned CD4+.

MiXCR, applied by TCRdb to the 5' RACE reads, yields one record per CDR3 protein. There are about 350,000 distinct CDR3 sequences in the sample; around 13% occur only once, and about a fifth lies in the top ten. The specimen was PBMCs or a T cell subset sorted from them (not recorded which). The origin of this receptor is a man aged 18 to 30 who had mild COVID-19 (a few samples of this study predate the infection). Cell type and time point are not known. V usage is TRBV5-5 and J usage is TRBJ2-5; unclear D gene. The CDR3 nucleotides read TGTGCCAGCAGCTTATTGTCCCAGCAAGAGACCCAGTACTTC. Translated, it gives CASSLLSQQETQYF.